Each of the 8 T cell receptor beta chains below was sequenced from the same sample in a study of blood T cell repertoires in COVID-19. Only in-frame clones appear in the TCRdb table, and some are missing; sequencing was by immunoSEQ multiplex PCR. This sample has around 120,000 clones, with roughly 85% found just once. Sequencing was done on a sample of peripheral blood. The receptors here all came from a young man with acute or convalescent COVID-19.

This sequence joins TRBV15 and TRBJ1-1; tentatively, D is TRBD1 (5 bases). This CDR3 contains 12 residues. The germline V and J ends were trimmed by 10 bases and 0 bases, with 9 bases remaining between them. The germline V gene has CDR1 LNHNV and CDR2 YYDKDF (reference sequence). In DNA form, the CDR3 reads TGTGCCAGCGGACATATGAACACTGAAGCTTTCTTT. This encodes CASGHMNTEAFF.

CDR3 residues: CASSVATTDTQYF. Written as DNA, the CDR3 is TGTGCCAGCAGCGTAGCTACGACAGATACGCAGTATTTT. The rearrangement uses TRBV9 and TRBJ2-3, with unresolved D. V lost 0 bases and J lost 3, with 5 bases in between. The CDR3 sequence is 13 residues long. CDR1 and CDR2 from the germline V gene are SGDLS and YYNGEE.

J is TRBJ1-5 and V is TRBV4-1, with D possibly TRBD1 on 5 matching bases. From germline, CDR1 is MGHRA and CDR2 YSYEKL. The CDR3 has 14 residues. V gave up 0 bases and J gave up 5 bases, with 8 bases separating them. CDR3 region: CASSQDVRDQPQHF. CDR3 coding DNA: TGCGCCAGCAGCCAAGATGTCAGGGATCAGCCCCAGCATTTT.

The J gene is TRBJ2-3, the V gene TRBV12-5; D is unresolved. Per the germline V gene, CDR1 is LGHNT and CDR2 is FRNRAP. V gave up 6 bases and J gave up 0 bases, with 10 bases separating them. CDR3 length equals 14 residues. CDR3 in amino acids: CASGPERSTDTQYF. CDR3 coding DNA: TGTGCTAGTGGACCGGAGCGAAGCACAGATACGCAGTATTTT. The full variable domain, its missing parts supplied by reference TRBV12-5 and TRBJ2-3, is DARVTQTPRHKVTEMGQEVTMRCQPILGHNTVFWYRQTMMQGLELLAYFRNRAPLDDSGMPKDRFSAEMPDATLATLKIQPSEPRDSAVYFCASGPERSTDTQYFGPGTRLTVL.

This rearrangement joins TRBV6-5 to TRBJ1-1, with D tentatively TRBD1 (5 bases). The CDR3 runs to 15 residues. V was cut by 0 bases and J by 1 base, with 9 bases left in between. CDR1 is MNHEY, CDR2 SVGAGI, per germline. Written as DNA, the CDR3 is TGTGCCAGCAGTTACTCGACAGCGCGGAACACTGAAGCTTTCTTT. It translates to CASSYSTARNTEAFF.

The genes are TRBV7-9 and TRBJ2-5, with TRBD2 identical over 7 bases. V shed 5 bases, J shed 3 bases, and the junction held 12 bases outside the gene matches. This CDR3 contains 16 residues. Germline V CDR1 and CDR2: SEHNR, FQNEAQ (reference sequence). The CDR3 sequence: CASSKEIAGLKETQYF. CDR3 bases: TGTGCCAGCAGCAAAGAAATAGCGGGCTTGAAAGAGACCCAGTACTTC.

The chain links TRBV27 to TRBJ2-5; D perhaps matches TRBD1 (5 bases). Germline V CDR1 and CDR2: MNHEY, SMNVEV (reference sequence). The CDR3 contains 14 residues. Trimming shortened V by 2 bases and J by 1 base, and 8 bases separated the two germline ends. The CDR3 nucleotides are TGTGCCAGCAGTTTAGTCGACAGCCAAGAGACCCAGTACTTC. Translated, it gives CASSLVDSQETQYF.

V gene TRBV19 combines with J gene TRBJ2-7; 7 nucleotides match TRBD1. The CDR3 has 14 amino acids. The V gene end was trimmed by 8 bases and the J gene end by 0 bases; junction bases not matched to a gene: 7. The germline gives CDR1 LNHDA, CDR2 SQIVND (reference sequence). The CDR3 DNA follows: TGTGCCAGTGGCCGGGACAGAGCCTCCTACGAGCAGTACTTC. As protein: CASGRDRASYEQYF.